A single sample gave rise to the 8 T cell receptor beta chains below, sequenced in a study of response to subunit inactivated influenza vaccine. TCRdb reprocessed the RT-PCR reads via MiXCR and lists one record per CDR3 protein. The table includes 630,000 or so distinct CDR3 sequences, roughly 14% detected once. The input for sequencing was PBMCs from blood, taken less than 13 days after vaccination. All receptors come from a man between 50 and 59 years old who received an inactivated influenza vaccine.

The chain uses TRBV10-3 and TRBJ2-1; D perhaps matches TRBD2 (6 bases). There are 16 residues in the CDR3. Trimming cost V 8 bases and J 7 bases, with 24 bases left between them. CDR1 is ENHRY, CDR2 SYGVKD, per germline. The CDR3 DNA sequence: TGTGCCATCGAAGAGGGACGTAGCGGACTTCTGAATGAGCAGTTCTTC. Protein sequence: CAIEEGRSGLLNEQFF.

This clonotype was recorded a few times. V usage is TRBV5-1 and J usage is TRBJ1-1; D perhaps matches TRBD1 (5 bases). The CDR3 has 14 residues. The V gene's germline CDR1 is SGHRS and CDR2 YFSETQ. Trimming cost V 0 bases and J 6 bases, with 12 bases left between them. CDR3 sequence (DNA): TGCGCCAGCAGCTTGGTAGCCAGGGAAGCTGAAGCTTTCTTT. Protein product: CASSLVAREAEAFF.

This clonotype was picked up a small number of times. The CDR3 spells CASSSEDSYYEQYF. In DNA, the CDR3 is TGTGCCAGCAGTTCCGAGGACAGCTATTACGAGCAGTACTTC. This chain joins TRBV6-5 and TRBJ2-7; possibly TRBD1 for D (6 bases). The CDR3 sequence is 14 residues long. CDR1 and CDR2 (germline): MNHEY, SVGAGI. Trimming left V 4 bases short and J 4 bases short, with 14 bases between.

This clonotype has a handful of counts. The chain links TRBV4-2 to TRBJ1-2; no clear D. The CDR3 loop spans 13 amino acids. Trimming removed 0 bases at V and 4 bases at J, with 6 bases between. Germline CDR1 LGHNA, CDR2 YNFKEQ. CDR3 nucleotides: TGTGCCAGCAGCCAAGAGGGCAGCTATGGCTACACCTTC. It is translated as CASSQEGSYGYTF.

Comment on this clonotype: A junction end diverges from the germline sequence, so it may reflect a read error. The J gene is TRBJ2-2, the V gene TRBV5-1; no reliable D call. This CDR3 spans 11 amino acids. Germline V lookup: CDR1 SGHRS, CDR2 YFSETQ. CDR3 residues: CARSFTGELFF. As DNA, the CDR3 is TGCGCCAGAAGCTTCACCGGGGAGCTGTTTTTT.

This clonotype was seen a handful of times. This chain joins TRBV20-1 and TRBJ2-2, with TRBD2 matching over 7 bases. The germline V gene encodes CDR1 DFQATT and CDR2 SNEGSKA (reference sequence). This CDR3 comprises 14 residues. J lost 5 bases, V lost 1 base, and 4 bases had no gene match. CDR3 amino acids: CSARVGGSTGELFF. The DNA for the CDR3 is TGCAGTGCTAGAGTCGGCGGGAGTACCGGGGAGCTGTTTTTT.

The chain couples TRBV12-3 or TRBV12-4 to TRBJ1-2; tentative D call: TRBD1 (6 bases). The CDR3 runs to 12 residues. Between the trimmed V and J ends, which lost 7 bases and 8 bases, there was a span of 14 bases. The CDR3, as DNA: TGTGCCAGCATCCTTTGGGGGCCCGGCTACACCTTC. Translation: CASILWGPGYTF.

This chain connects TRBV20-1 to TRBJ2-1; 14 nucleotides match TRBD2. Unmatched junction bases numbered 8, after V lost 5 bases and J lost 8 bases. The V gene's germline CDR1 is DFQATT and CDR2 SNEGSKA (reference sequence). This CDR3 region has 15 residues. CDR3 nucleotides: TGCAGTGCTCCGCGAGGGACTAGCGGGAGCGATGAGCAGTTCTTC. Its translation: CSAPRGTSGSDEQFF.